This T cell receptor (beta chain) was captured by sequencing in a study of T cells in Graves' hyperthyroidism and ophthalmopathy. This clonotype was observed a handful of times. Antigen: not known. Study-wide results and limits: Expanded thyroid clonotypes (above 0.001) were mostly also found in blood.

The CDR3 runs 16 residues. The ends lost 2 bases at V and 5 bases at J; junction bases unmatched: 7. Germline CDR1 reads SNHLY; CDR2 reads FYNNEI. The authors took PBMCs from 10 ml fresh peripheral blood. The CDR3 regions of TCR beta were amplified from RNA transcripts. The HTBI set primed first-round TCR CDR3 RT-PCR. MiXCR was run by TCRdb on the multiplex PCR reads, yielding one entry per CDR3 protein. Altogether 200,000 to 250,000 distinct CDR3 sequences are present, 17% being singletons, with the ten largest covering under 65%. The chain is built from TRBV2 and TRBJ2-3, with 10 bases identical to TRBD2. The sequence derives from a man aged 50 or older with Graves' hyperthyroidism. The sequenced sample was blood. DNA of the CDR3: TGTGCCAGCAGTGAACTGCTAGCGGGAGAAGTAGATACGCAGTATTTT. It codes for CASSELLAGEVDTQYF. The variable domain in full, completed from reference TRBV2 and TRBJ2-3, reads EPEVTQTPSHQVTQMGQEVILRCVPISNHLYFYWYRQILGQKVEFLVSFYNNEISEKSEIFDDQFSVERPDGSNFTLKIRSTKLEDSAMYFCASSELLAGEVDTQYFGPGTRLTVL.